A single T cell receptor (beta chain) is shown here with its context. The junction had 1 base not matched to a gene; V was cut back by 3 bases and J by 1 base. Germline V CDR1 and CDR2: SGHTA, FQGNSA. This CDR3 has 14 residues. This sample was included in a study of blood T cell repertoires in COVID-19. Study overall: In each case, the material was cDNA or gDNA derived from T cells, B-cell-depleted T cells, or PBMCs.

Authors' methods: From reference gene primer amplification, estimates of nucleated cell counts were derived. Measured with immunoSEQ multiplex PCR; TCRdb has only the in-frame clones, and not every one. V and J calls and clone size are as listed in that table; D and trimming were resolved from the DNA. The table lists about 220,000 clones, more than 65% of them singletons, with about 3.8% in the top ten. The V and J genes are TRBV7-2 and TRBJ1-1; TRBD1 matches at 8 bases. The receptor was isolated from a woman aged 80 or over with acute or convalescent COVID-19. The specimen sequenced was peripheral blood. The CDR3 spells CASSFQGANTEAFF. The CDR3 region has the DNA TGTGCCAGCAGCTTTCAGGGGGCGAACACTGAAGCTTTCTTT.